This is a list of T cell receptor beta chains from one sample in a study of cytomegalovirus exposure and HLA in healthy donors. Assay: immunoSEQ multiplex PCR; the TCRdb copy retains only in-frame clones and omits some. Found here are 100,000 to 140,000 clones, 55% to 85% of them singletons; the top ten hold roughly 8%. Sequenced sample: PBMCs. The source is a man aged 25 to 40 in good health and CMV-seronegative. Each CDR3 is given with its conserved first and last residue. The D gene is left open where the match is weak. A clone size is listed for some rows: how often the clone was seen (once, few, many), or a class if it is expanded.

size	length	V	D	J	CDR3	DNA
NA	15	TRBV5-4	TRBD1	TRBJ2-5	CASRRDRGSQETQYF	TGTGCCAGCAGGCGGGACAGGGGATCCCAAGAGACCCAGTACTTC
NA	14	TRBV9	NA	TRBJ2-3	CASSAASFPDTQYF	TGTGCCAGCAGCGCAGCTAGCTTCCCAGATACGCAGTATTTT
NA	12	TRBV9	NA	TRBJ1-2	CASSVEGDGYTF	TGTGCCAGCAGCGTAGAGGGGGATGGCTACACCTTC
NA	17	TRBV27	TRBD1	TRBJ1-4	CASSFGLPGQGGEKLFF	TGTGCCAGCAGTTTCGGACTACCGGGACAGGGGGGGGAAAAACTGTTTTTT
NA	15	TRBV18	TRBD1	TRBJ2-5	CASFRDRGRAETQYF	TGTGCCAGCTTTCGGGACAGGGGGCGAGCGGAGACCCAGTACTTC
NA	15	TRBV7-3	NA	TRBJ1-2	CASSKLPGTPYGYTF	TGTGCCAGCAGCAAACTTCCCGGGACACCCTATGGCTACACCTTC
NA	15	TRBV27	NA	TRBJ1-4	CASSLATGHNEKLFF	TGTGCCAGCAGTTTAGCTACAGGCCATAATGAAAAACTGTTTTTT
NA	15	TRBV9	NA	TRBJ1-2	CASSVEVGAGLGYTF	TGTGCCAGCAGCGTAGAGGTGGGGGCAGGGTTGGGCTACACCTTC
NA	17	TRBV7-8	TRBD2	TRBJ2-2	CASSPFGVAGGPRELFF	TGTGCCAGCAGCCCCTTTGGGGTAGCGGGGGGGCCTAGGGAGCTGTTTTTT
once	11	TRBV6-1	NA	TRBJ1-1	CASNEGTEAFF	TGTGCCAGCAACGAGGGTACTGAAGCTTTCTTT
few	17	TRBV19	TRBD1	TRBJ1-5	CASSRRTGQYSNQPQHF	TGTGCCAGTAGTCGTAGGACAGGACAATATAGCAATCAGCCCCAGCATTTT
few	18	TRBV11-1	TRBD2	TRBJ2-1	CASSLGLAGGTALNEQFF	TGTGCCAGCAGCCTCGGGCTAGCGGGCGGTACAGCCCTCAATGAGCAGTTCTTC
NA	14	TRBV4-2	NA	TRBJ2-1	CASSQETSSGEQFF	TGTGCCAGCAGCCAAGAGACTAGTTCCGGTGAGCAGTTCTTC
NA	16	TRBV5-8	NA	TRBJ1-6	CASTKDGGVSNSPLHF	TGTGCCAGCACCAAGGATGGCGGGGTTAGTAATTCACCCCTCCACTTT
NA	19	TRBV21-1	NA	TRBJ2-2	CASSPRRAHPRANTGELFF	TGTGCCAGCAGCCCCAGACGGGCTCATCCGAGGGCGAACACCGGGGAGCTGTTTTTT
NA	15	TRBV5-6	NA	TRBJ2-7	CASKEGAAYSYEQYF	TGTGCCAGTAAGGAGGGGGCGGCATACTCCTACGAGCAGTACTTC
NA	15	TRBV15	TRBD2	TRBJ2-7	CATSREAGASYEQYF	TGTGCCACCAGCAGAGAAGCGGGAGCTTCCTACGAGCAGTACTTC
NA	14	TRBV13	TRBD1	TRBJ1-2	CASSQGQGAYGYTF	TGTGCCAGCAGCCAAGGACAGGGGGCTTATGGCTACACCTTC
NA	12	TRBV28	NA	TRBJ1-2	CASSTDLYGYTF	TGTGCCAGCAGTACAGACCTCTATGGCTACACCTTC
few	13	TRBV30	NA	TRBJ1-1	CAWKSQGNTEAFF	TGTGCCTGGAAATCTCAGGGGAACACTGAAGCTTTCTTT
NA	15	TRBV13	TRBD1	TRBJ2-7	CASSLGQGANYEQYF	TGTGCCAGCAGCTTAGGTCAGGGGGCCAACTACGAGCAGTACTTC
once	15	TRBV6-5	TRBD1	TRBJ1-6	CASSYQTGTNSPLHF	TGTGCCAGTAGTTACCAGACAGGGACTAATTCACCCCTCCACTTT
NA	16	TRBV7-9	NA	TRBJ2-3	CASSFASGTSTDTQYF	TGTGCCAGCAGCTTCGCAAGTGGGACTAGCACAGATACGCAGTATTTT
NA	16	TRBV5-4	TRBD1	TRBJ1-2	CASSLVGTGASYGYTF	TGTGCCAGCAGCCTTGTCGGGACAGGGGCCTCCTATGGTTACACCTTC
NA	13	TRBV15	NA	TRBJ1-4	CATSRKDREKLFF	TGTGCCACCAGCCGTAAAGACAGGGAAAAACTGTTTTTT
NA	18	TRBV6-1	TRBD2	TRBJ2-7	CASSVRTSGRPAAYEQYF	TGTGCCAGCAGTGTGAGGACTAGCGGGAGGCCCGCTGCTTACGAGCAGTACTTC
NA	14	TRBV9	TRBD2	TRBJ2-1	CASSLAESYNEQFF	TGTGCCAGCTCACTAGCGGAGAGCTACAATGAGCAGTTCTTC
medium-sized	10	TRBV6-5	NA	TRBJ2-7	CASRGAEQYF	TGTGCCAGCCGAGGCGCCGAGCAGTACTTC
NA	15	TRBV2	NA	TRBJ2-1	CASSSGGTYYNEQFF	TGTGCCAGCAGTTCCGGGGGGACATACTACAATGAGCAGTTCTTC